This record concerns one T cell receptor (beta chain) sequence. The germline V gene has CDR1 GTSNPN and CDR2 SVGIG (reference sequence). V was pared by 4 bases and J by 12 bases, with 11 bases of the junction left unmatched. The CDR3 sequence is 14 residues long. Produced via immunoSEQ multiplex PCR; TCRdb's table is partial and in-frame only. The sample shows tens of thousands of clones, 88% of them seen only once. The data derive from a study of T cells in localized non-small cell lung cancer. This chain joins TRBV30 and TRBJ2-1; 11 bases map to TRBD2. Material: peripheral blood, obtained before any cancer treatment. The sequence was collected from a woman aged 35 to 70 with stage I lung adenocarcinoma. The CDR3 region has the DNA TGTGCCTGGAAAGGTTGGCTAGCGGGGGGATGGCAGTTCTTC. Translated, it gives CAWKGWLAGGWQFF.